This T cell receptor (beta chain) derives from a study of T cells after yellow fever vaccination. Turning to the study itself: SMART-Seq v4 Ultra Low Input prepared the low-cell-number fractions.

This clonotype was seen only a few times. The antigen is unknown. The CDR3 is 14 residues long. Trimming left V 8 bases short and J 3 bases short, with 13 bases between. It was through 5'RACE template switching that TCR cDNA was made, with a universal primer site and UMIs added. TCRdb analysed the 5' RACE reads with MiXCR anew, one entry per CDR3 protein. This table has fewer than 650,000 distinct CDR3 sequences, 21% appearing once. Study-level points and caveats: Detected again after the booster were most primary-vaccination clones, at almost 97% CD4 and about 89% CD8. FACS-sorted repertoires might harbor abundant contaminating clonotypes from the bulk population.

V gene TRBV12-3 or TRBV12-4 combines with J gene TRBJ1-4; no clear D. The clonotype comes from a man younger than 35 who received the YFV17D yellow fever vaccine. The material sequenced was PBMCs, taken about 20 days after the first yellow fever vaccination. The CDR3 DNA is TGTGCCAGCCGACGCGGGCAAGCTAATGAAAAACTGTTTTTT. Translation: CASRRGQANEKLFF.